One sample yielded the 20 T cell receptor beta chains listed below, sequenced in a study of shared clonotypes between healthy human individuals. Produced via immunoSEQ multiplex PCR; TCRdb's table is partial and in-frame only. The sample has 1.4 million or so clones, about 98.5% seen once. The source material was naive CD4+ T cells sorted from blood. Subset defined: CD45RA+ positively selected. The receptor source for this set is a man under 40 in good health.

The chain couples TRBV5-1 to TRBJ1-4; D is uncertain. The CDR3 has 17 amino acids. V lost 0 bases, J lost 5 bases, and 17 bases lay in between. Germline CDR1 reads SGHRS; CDR2 reads YFSETQ. CDR3 coding DNA: TGCGCCAGCAGCTTGGGTCAGCTACTGGTCGGAAATGAAAAACTGTTTTTT. Its translation is CASSLGQLLVGNEKLFF.

To note about this clone: The sample carries other DNA sequences with the same CDR3. The chain recombines TRBV18 with TRBJ2-2; 13 bases line up with TRBD2. Germline CDR1 reads KGHSH; CDR2 reads LQKENI. J was trimmed by 4 bases and V by 1 base; bases with no gene match: 0. The CDR3 runs to 16 residues. DNA for the CDR3: TGTGCCAGCTCACCACGGACTAGCGGGGGCACCGGGGAGCTGTTTTTT. Encoded protein: CASSPRTSGGTGELFF.

The chain is built from TRBV5-6 and TRBJ1-5; D gene unclear. The CDR3 totals 15 residues. The germline V and J ends were trimmed by 1 base and 4 bases, with 12 bases remaining between them. In germline, CDR1 is SGHDT, CDR2 YYEEEE. Written as DNA, the CDR3 is TGTGCCAGCAGCTTGAGGTTTGCGGGGAATCAGCCCCAGCATTTT. This encodes CASSLRFAGNQPQHF.

This clone appeared once. This chain connects TRBV20-1 to TRBJ1-5; 9 bases agree with TRBD1. The CDR3 is made up of 11 amino acids. V shed 6 bases and J 11 bases; nucleotides not matched to a gene: 5. From germline, CDR1 is DFQATT and CDR2 SNEGSKA (reference sequence). This CDR3 is CSAWDRAAQHF. CDR3 nucleotides: TGCAGTGCATGGGACAGGGCTGCCCAGCATTTT.

The V and J genes are TRBV4-2 and TRBJ2-1; D unclear. V was cut by 5 bases and J by 7 bases, with 18 bases left in between. The CDR3 loop spans 15 amino acids. CDR1 and CDR2 from the germline V gene are LGHNA and YNFKEQ. CDR3 loop: CASSANGLSRNEQFF. The CDR3 region has the DNA TGTGCCAGCAGCGCAAACGGGCTATCAAGAAATGAGCAGTTCTTC.

The V gene is TRBV11-3, the J gene TRBJ2-3, with 11 nucleotides matching TRBD2. Germline trimming cut 2 bases from V and 7 bases from J; bases unmatched to any gene: 8. This CDR3 is 16 amino acids long. In germline, CDR1 is SGHNT, CDR2 YENEEA. DNA of the CDR3: TGTGCCAGCAGCTTATATCTAGCGGGAGGAGTGAATACGCAGTATTTT. It encodes CASSLYLAGGVNTQYF.

This clone occurred once. The chain carries TRBV6-4 and TRBJ2-2; a possible D gene is TRBD1 (6 bases). The CDR3 totals 15 residues. CDR1 is MRHNA and CDR2 is SNTAGT in the germline V gene. The V end lost 4 bases, the J end lost 0 bases, and 9 bases lay between the germline ends. CDR3 loop: CASSVDSTNTGELFF. CDR3 nucleotides: TGTGCCAGCAGTGTGGACAGCACGAACACCGGGGAGCTGTTTTTT.

The CDR3 protein is CASSELRNQPQHF. The CDR3 DNA reads TGTGCCAGCTCGGAATTACGCAATCAGCCCCAGCATTTT. The rearrangement links TRBV18 to TRBJ1-5; D unclear. Trimming pared 6 bases from V and 2 bases from J, leaving 8 bases between. The CDR3 length is 13 residues. Germline V gene data show CDR1 as KGHSH and CDR2 as LQKENI.

Only one count was recorded for this clone. The chain couples TRBV7-3 to TRBJ2-2; tentative D call: TRBD2 (6 bases). This CDR3 is built from 15 residues. V gave up 4 bases and J gave up 1 base, with 10 bases separating them. Germline assignment: CDR1 SGHTA and CDR2 FQGTGA. CDR3 DNA sequence: TGTGCCAGCAGCTCACTTAGCGGGAACACCGGGGAGCTGTTTTTT. Its translation: CASSSLSGNTGELFF.

The chain employs TRBV5-1 and TRBJ2-6, with D hard to call. V was shortened by 8 bases and J by 2 bases, with 8 bases between the two germline ends. This CDR3 contains 13 residues. Germline CDR1 is SGHRS and CDR2 is YFSETQ. The CDR3 sequence: CASRVAGANVLTF. CDR3 bases: TGCGCCAGTAGGGTAGCTGGGGCCAACGTCCTGACTTTC.

V gene TRBV18 combines with J gene TRBJ1-5; 9 bases align to TRBD1. CDR3 size: 16 residues. V was pared by 3 bases and J by 5 bases, with 8 bases of the junction left unmatched. Per germline, CDR1 KGHSH and CDR2 LQKENI. The CDR3 sequence: CASSPLEDRGYQPQHF. The CDR3 DNA is TGTGCCAGCTCACCCCTGGAGGACAGGGGTTATCAGCCCCAGCATTTT.

The J gene is TRBJ2-2, the V gene TRBV14; tentative D call: TRBD1 (5 bases). Trimming pared 7 bases from V and 2 bases from J, leaving 11 bases between. This CDR3 contains 14 residues. Per germline, CDR1 SGHDN and CDR2 FVKESK. CDR3 loop: CASTEQANTGELFF. As DNA, the CDR3 is TGTGCCAGCACAGAACAGGCAAACACCGGGGAGCTGTTTTTT.

The rearrangement links TRBV19 to TRBJ1-1; 8 bases are a match to TRBD1. With 6 bases clipped from V and 3 bases from J, the junction kept 6 bases outside the gene matches. The germline V gene has CDR1 LNHDA and CDR2 SQIVND (reference sequence). CDR3 length: 14 residues. The CDR3 protein is CASRGQAGDTEAFF. CDR3 in DNA: TGTGCCAGTAGGGGACAGGCGGGGGACACTGAAGCTTTCTTT.

The chain couples TRBV10-3 to TRBJ2-2, with 10 bases matching TRBD1. CDR1 and CDR2 from the germline V gene are ENHRY and SYGVKD. The CDR3 has 14 residues. With 7 bases clipped from V and 7 bases from J, the junction kept 6 bases outside the gene matches. The CDR3 bases are TGTGCCATCAACCACGGGACAGGGGACGGGGAGCTGTTTTTT. Translating gives CAINHGTGDGELFF.

The chain uses TRBV4-1 and TRBJ1-5, with D maybe TRBD1 (6 bases). The ends were cut back, 3 bases at V and 0 bases at J, with 15 bases in the middle. CDR1 is MGHRA and CDR2 is YSYEKL in the germline V gene. The CDR3 loop spans 17 amino acids. The CDR3 DNA follows: TGCGCCAGCAGCCACCCGGGACACGAACTTAGCAATCAGCCCCAGCATTTT. Translating gives CASSHPGHELSNQPQHF.

The DNA of the CDR3 is TGTGCCAGCAGCCAACTGGGGGGGAACACTGAAGCTTTCTTT. This codes for CASSQLGGNTEAFF. The J gene is TRBJ1-1, the V gene TRBV16, with D perhaps TRBD1 (5 bases). The CDR3 runs to 14 residues. Germline V gene data show CDR1 as KGHSY and CDR2 as FQNENV. Trimming removed 2 bases from V and 1 base from J, with 8 bases in between. Combining the CDR3 with reference TRBV16 and TRBJ1-1 gives the whole variable domain GEEVAQTPKHLVRGEGQKAKLYCAPIKGHSYVFWYQQVLKNEFKFLISFQNENVFDETGMPKERFSAKCLPNSPCSLEIQATKLEDSAVYFCASSQLGGNTEAFFGQGTRLTVV.

This chain uses TRBV25-1 with TRBJ2-5, with 7 bases fitting TRBD1. The germline V gene encodes CDR1 MGHDK and CDR2 SYGVNS. V shed 3 bases and J 4 bases; nucleotides not matched to a gene: 8. CDR3 length: 15 residues. In DNA form, the CDR3 reads TGTGCCAGCAGTGACCCGAGGGGGCCGGGAGAGACCCAGTACTTC. This gives the protein CASSDPRGPGETQYF.

J is TRBJ1-2 and V is TRBV4-3, with 10 bases lining up with TRBD1. The CDR3 sequence is 16 residues long. Germline trimming cut 0 bases from V and 5 bases from J; bases unmatched to any gene: 6. Germline V gene lookup returns CDR1 LGHNA and CDR2 YSLEER. DNA for the CDR3: TGCGCCAGCAGCCAAGAACCCTGGACAGGGGGTTATGGCTACACCTTC. It translates to CASSQEPWTGGYGYTF.

The chain is built from TRBV5-1 and TRBJ2-7; TRBD1 agrees at 7 bases. From germline, CDR1 is SGHRS and CDR2 YFSETQ. The junction had 4 bases not matched to a gene; V was cut back by 2 bases and J by 2 bases. The CDR3 has 14 amino acids. The CDR3 nucleotides are TGCGCCAGCAGCTTCCCGGGACAGCCCTACGAGCAGTACTTC. Translating it yields CASSFPGQPYEQYF.

V usage is TRBV15 and J usage is TRBJ1-5, with 9 bases that match TRBD1. This CDR3 is 16 amino acids long. CDR1 and CDR2 from the germline V gene are LNHNV and YYDKDF (reference sequence). After removal of 2 bases from V and 0 bases from J, the junction contained 2 bases not matched to a gene. The chain's CDR3 is CATSRPGQGSNQPQHF. For the CDR3, the DNA is TGTGCCACCAGCAGACCGGGACAGGGTAGCAATCAGCCCCAGCATTTT. Using reference TRBV15 and TRBJ1-5 for the parts outside the CDR3, the full variable domain is DAMVIQNPRYQVTQFGKPVTLSCSQTLNHNVMYWYQQKSSQAPKLLFHYYDKDFNNEADTPDNFQSRRPNTSFCFLDIRSPGLGDTAMYLCATSRPGQGSNQPQHFGDGTRLSIL.